The 28 T cell receptor beta chains presented below share a single source sample, sequenced in a study of cytomegalovirus exposure and HLA in healthy donors. PCR primers comprised 60 Vbeta and 13 Jbeta primers. TCRdb's table, derived via immunoSEQ multiplex PCR, lists solely in-frame clones and lacks some. The sample carries roughly 140,000 clones, 78% recorded once. Material for sequencing was PBMCs. The source is a male donor in good health and CMV-seronegative.

The V and J genes are TRBV5-8 and TRBJ1-5, with TRBD1 matching 7 bases. The CDR3 spans 16 residues. Germline lookup yields CDR1 SGHTS and CDR2 YDEGEE. V gave up 4 bases and J gave up 3 bases; unmatched junction bases: 10. The CDR3 loop reads CASSVRDSLFNQPQHF. The CDR3 nucleotides are TGTGCCAGCAGCGTTCGGGACAGCCTATTCAATCAGCCCCAGCATTTT.

J is TRBJ2-7 and V is TRBV7-3; TRBD1 aligns across 7 bases. Germline trimming cut 5 bases from V and 9 bases from J; bases unmatched to any gene: 10. The CDR3 is 13 amino acids. Germline CDR1 and CDR2: SGHTA and FQGTGA. CDR3: CASSQSRQGVQYF. The CDR3 DNA reads as TGTGCCAGCAGCCAAAGCCGACAGGGCGTGCAGTACTTC.

The chain's CDR3 is CASSSYGSNQPQHF. The CDR3 coding sequence is TGTGCCAGCAGCTCCTACGGGAGCAATCAGCCCCAGCATTTT. This sequence joins TRBV9 and TRBJ1-5; D remains ambiguous. The length of the CDR3 is 14 residues. Between the trimmed V and J ends, which lost 4 bases and 1 base, there was a span of 9 bases. The germline V gene has CDR1 SGDLS and CDR2 YYNGEE.

The V gene is TRBV6-1, the J gene TRBJ1-5; TRBD1 matches 7 bases. CDR1 MNHNS and CDR2 SASEGT come from the germline V gene. The CDR3 spans 13 residues. V lost 6 bases, J lost 5 bases, and 4 bases stayed unmatched. CDR3 loop: CASSGTDHQPQHF. The DNA of the CDR3 is TGTGCCAGCAGCGGGACAGATCATCAGCCCCAGCATTTT.

The chain joins TRBV5-6 to TRBJ2-7; 7 nucleotides line up with TRBD1. J was trimmed by 3 bases and V by 3 bases; bases with no gene match: 6. Germline CDR1 reads SGHDT; CDR2 reads YYEEEE. The CDR3 spans 14 residues. The CDR3 sequence is CASSYRGRGYEQYF. CDR3 bases: TGTGCCAGCAGCTACAGGGGCCGGGGCTACGAGCAGTACTTC. Together with reference TRBV5-6 and TRBJ2-7, the CDR3 gives the full variable domain: DAGVTQSPTHLIKTRGQQVTLRCSPKSGHDTVSWYQQALGQGPQFIFQYYEEEERQRGNFPDRFSGHQFPNYSSELNVNALLLGDSALYLCASSYRGRGYEQYFGPGTRLTVT.

Remarks on this clone: The germline gene is not matched at one end of the junction; a read error may be the cause. The genes are TRBV7-2 and TRBJ1-6; no reliable D call. CDR1 and CDR2 (germline): SGHTA, FQGNSA. This CDR3 contains 15 residues. Written as DNA, the CDR3 is TGTGCCAGCAGTTTAGGGCGGGTCGCTAATTCACCCCTCCACTTT. As protein: CASSLGRVANSPLHF.

The CDR3 loop is CASSSRSGRGDIQYF. The CDR3 DNA reads TGTGCCAGCAGTTCGAGGAGCGGGAGAGGGGACATTCAGTACTTC. The gene calls are TRBV27 and TRBJ2-4; 8 bases line up with TRBD2. The germline V gene encodes CDR1 MNHEY and CDR2 SMNVEV (reference sequence). This CDR3 has 15 amino acids. The V and J ends lost 4 bases and 8 bases, in that order; junction bases with no gene match: 10.

The rearrangement joins TRBV5-6 to TRBJ1-5; possible D gene TRBD1, 5 bases. The CDR3 extends over 16 amino acids. Trimming took off 0 bases at V and 0 bases at J, with 10 bases between the two ends. The germline CDR1 and CDR2 sequences are SGHDT and YYEEEE. CDR3 coding DNA: TGTGCCAGCAGCTTGGTGGGCGGGGGTAGCAATCAGCCCCAGCATTTT. Translated, it gives CASSLVGGGSNQPQHF. Full variable domain (missing parts from reference TRBV5-6 and TRBJ1-5): DAGVTQSPTHLIKTRGQQVTLRCSPKSGHDTVSWYQQALGQGPQFIFQYYEEEERQRGNFPDRFSGHQFPNYSSELNVNALLLGDSALYLCASSLVGGGSNQPQHFGDGTRLSIL.

This chain connects TRBV7-6 to TRBJ2-5, with 7 nucleotides matching TRBD1. Germline assignment: CDR1 SGHVS and CDR2 FNYEAQ. This CDR3 has 16 residues. V shed 4 bases, J shed 4 bases, and the junction held 12 bases outside the gene matches. This CDR3 is CASSWRPGQQIETQYF. DNA of the CDR3: TGTGCCAGCAGCTGGAGGCCGGGACAGCAGATAGAGACCCAGTACTTC.

J is TRBJ2-7 and V is TRBV7-9; TRBD2 matches at 7 bases. CDR1 SEHNR and CDR2 FQNEAQ come from the germline V gene (reference sequence). The J segment lost 6 bases and the V segment lost 1 base, leaving 12 bases of the junction unmatched. The CDR3 totals 16 residues. As DNA, the CDR3 is TGTGCCAGCAGCTTAGTGGCAACTAGCGAGTGGGGCGAGCAGTACTTC. Translation gives CASSLVATSEWGEQYF.

The chain's CDR3 is CASTARLAGGSYEQYF. Written as DNA, the CDR3 is TGTGCCAGCACGGCTCGACTAGCGGGGGGCTCCTACGAGCAGTACTTC. The chain has TRBV28 and TRBJ2-7, with 13 bases lining up with TRBD2. Germline V lookup: CDR1 MDHEN, CDR2 SYDVKM. Unmatched junction bases numbered 6, after V lost 7 bases and J lost 0 bases. The CDR3 extends over 16 amino acids.

This clone was seen more than once but under ten times. This chain uses TRBV5-8 with TRBJ2-3, with 9 bases matching TRBD2. Germline CDR1 reads SGHTS; CDR2 reads YDEGEE. V lost 0 bases and J lost 2; bases outside the gene matches: 4. CDR3 length: 16 amino acids. The CDR3 DNA reads TGTGCCAGCAGCTTGGAAGGCGGGGGGGACACAGATACGCAGTATTTT. This gives the protein CASSLEGGGDTDTQYF.

The V and J genes are TRBV6-4 and TRBJ1-1, with TRBD1 matching 8 bases. The CDR3 runs 12 residues. Germline CDR1 MRHNA, CDR2 SNTAGT. After removal of 2 bases from V and 11 bases from J, the junction contained 4 bases not matched to a gene. CDR3 DNA: TGTGCCAGCAGTGACCTAACAGGGGGTGCTTTCTTT. Protein sequence: CASSDLTGGAFF.

Only a few counts were recorded for this clone. This chain links TRBV13 with TRBJ2-5; 14 bases map to TRBD2. The CDR3 loop spans 20 amino acids. The trim removed 0 bases at V and 3 bases at J, leaving 12 bases unmatched. Germline V gene data show CDR1 as PRHDT and CDR2 as FYEKMQ (reference sequence). This CDR3 is CASSLGFRLAGGQGEETQYF. CDR3 in DNA: TGTGCCAGCAGCTTAGGCTTTCGACTAGCGGGGGGGCAAGGAGAAGAGACCCAGTACTTC.

The chain uses TRBV9 and TRBJ2-1, with 9 bases that match TRBD1. Germline loops: CDR1 SGDLS, CDR2 YYNGEE. The trim removed 7 bases at V and 9 bases at J, leaving 11 bases unmatched. The CDR3 is 14 amino acids. Here the CDR3 reads CASALRDRVAEQFF. As DNA, the CDR3 is TGTGCCAGCGCTCTCCGGGACAGGGTGGCTGAGCAGTTCTTC. The entire variable domain, with the rest obtained from reference TRBV9 and TRBJ2-1, is as follows: DSGVTQTPKHLITATGQRVTLRCSPRSGDLSVYWYQQSLDQGLQFLIQYYNGEERAKGNILERFSAQQFPDLHSELNLSSLELGDSALYFCASALRDRVAEQFFGPGTRLTVL.

The gene calls are TRBV2 and TRBJ2-7, with 7 bases lining up with TRBD2. This CDR3 is 12 amino acids long. From germline, CDR1 is SNHLY and CDR2 FYNNEI. The V and J ends lost 6 bases and 2 bases, in that order; junction bases with no gene match: 1. As DNA, the CDR3 is TGTGCCAGCAGAGGACTAGCCTACGAGCAGTACTTC. Its translation is CASRGLAYEQYF.

The chain is built from TRBV5-1 and TRBJ2-1; 7 nucleotides agree with TRBD2. V shed 5 bases, J shed 7 bases, and the junction held 6 bases outside the gene matches. There are 13 residues in the CDR3. Germline-derived CDR1 and CDR2 are SGHRS and YFSETQ. The DNA of the CDR3 is TGCGCCAGCAGACCTGCCGGGGGGAATGAGCAGTTCTTC. Residues: CASRPAGGNEQFF. Looking up the rest from reference TRBV5-1 and TRBJ2-1 gives the full variable domain: KAGVTQTPRYLIKTRGQQVTLSCSPISGHRSVSWYQQTPGQGLQFLFEYFSETQRNKGNFPGRFSGRQFSNSRSEMNVSTLELGDSALYLCASRPAGGNEQFFGPGTRLTVL.

This clone was counted between two and nine times. This chain connects TRBV5-8 to TRBJ2-1, with TRBD1 as a possible D gene (5 bases). Germline values: CDR1 SGHTS, CDR2 YDEGEE. Between the trimmed V and J ends, which lost 4 bases and 4 bases, there was a span of 18 bases. This CDR3 comprises 16 residues. CDR3 in DNA: TGTGCCAGCAGCGGCCGACAGAGCCTTAGATACAATGAGCAGTTCTTC. Translated, it gives CASSGRQSLRYNEQFF. The variable domain in full, with the rest retrieved from reference TRBV5-8 and TRBJ2-1, is EAGVTQSPTHLIKTRGQQATLRCSPISGHTSVYWYQQALGLGLQFLLWYDEGEERNRGNFPPRFSGRQFPNYSSELNVNALELEDSALYLCASSGRQSLRYNEQFFGPGTRLTVL.

This chain joins TRBV7-9 and TRBJ2-5; D might be TRBD1 (6 bases). Trimming removed 5 bases at V and 7 bases at J, with 23 bases between. Germline values: CDR1 SEHNR, CDR2 FQNEAQ (reference sequence). The CDR3 spans 16 residues. In DNA form, the CDR3 reads TGTGCCAGCAGCCCGAGACAGGCTACCCGCTTGTGGACCCAGTACTTC. Residues: CASSPRQATRLWTQYF.

V is TRBV5-1 and J is TRBJ1-2, with D perhaps matching TRBD1 (5 bases). The CDR3 is 15 amino acids. Germline V CDR1 and CDR2: SGHRS, YFSETQ. The V and J ends lost 0 bases and 5 bases respectively, with 14 bases between them. The CDR3: CASSLDSQGEYGYTF. CDR3 bases: TGCGCCAGCAGCTTGGATAGTCAGGGTGAATATGGCTACACCTTC.

This chain joins TRBV10-3 and TRBJ2-3; D remains ambiguous. V was clipped by 0 bases and J by 2 bases, with 6 bases between them. There are 14 residues in the CDR3. CDR1 is ENHRY, CDR2 SYGVKD, per germline. This CDR3 is CAISESTDTDTQYF. The CDR3 region has the DNA TGTGCCATCAGTGAGTCAACTGACACAGATACGCAGTATTTT.

Comments on this clone: At one end the junction does not follow the germline gene, possibly because of a read error. Here the CDR3 DNA reads TGTGCCCGCTCAAGGGTGTCTGGGGGCACTAATGAAAAACTGTTTTTT. Its protein is CARSRVSGGTNEKLFF. The chain links TRBV18 to TRBJ1-4; a possible D gene is TRBD1 (6 bases). The length of the CDR3 is 16 residues. Germline CDR1 reads KGHSH; CDR2 reads LQKENI.

This clone was detected a few times. For the CDR3, the DNA is TGTGCCAGCAGCTTGGAGGGGACTGAAGCTTTCTTT. This sequence encodes CASSLEGTEAFF. This sequence joins TRBV5-4 and TRBJ1-1; TRBD1 is a possible D gene (5 bases). CDR3 length equals 12 residues. V was shortened by 0 bases and J by 5 bases, with 5 bases between the two germline ends. Germline V gene sequence: CDR1 SGHNT, CDR2 YYREEE (reference sequence).

This chain uses TRBV10-1 with TRBJ2-1; 11 nucleotides line up with TRBD2. Germline V gene lookup returns CDR1 WNHNN and CDR2 SYGVQD (reference sequence). The V gene end was trimmed by 5 bases and the J gene end by 2 bases; junction bases not matched to a gene: 8. This CDR3 has 17 amino acids. For the CDR3, the DNA is TGCGCCAGCAGTTTACGACGGGGACTAGCGGCCTACAATGAGCAGTTCTTC. Its protein product is CASSLRRGLAAYNEQFF.

The table lists this clone with a count of one. This sequence joins TRBV2 and TRBJ1-1; 7 nucleotides agree with TRBD1. With V trimmed by 3 bases and J by 4 bases, 8 bases remained unmatched. From germline, CDR1 is SNHLY and CDR2 FYNNEI. The CDR3 loop spans 15 amino acids. The chain's CDR3 is CASSDRGQGFTEAFF. The CDR3 nucleotides are TGTGCCAGCAGTGATAGGGGGCAGGGTTTCACTGAAGCTTTCTTT. The full variable domain, in which reference TRBV2 and TRBJ1-1 provide the parts outside the CDR3, is EPEVTQTPSHQVTQMGQEVILRCVPISNHLYFYWYRQILGQKVEFLVSFYNNEISEKSEIFDDQFSVERPDGSNFTLKIRSTKLEDSAMYFCASSDRGQGFTEAFFGQGTRLTVV.

The chain links TRBV10-1 to TRBJ2-7; possibly TRBD1 for D (6 bases). V was cut by 5 bases and J by 0 bases, with 14 bases left in between. The CDR3 extends over 15 amino acids. CDR1 is WNHNN, CDR2 SYGVQD, per germline (reference sequence). CDR3 loop: CASSLSQGFSYEQYF. The CDR3 region has the DNA TGCGCCAGCAGTCTAAGTCAGGGGTTCTCCTACGAGCAGTACTTC.

The V gene is TRBV4-2, the J gene TRBJ1-1, with D hard to call. Germline loops: CDR1 LGHNA, CDR2 YNFKEQ. V lost 0 bases, J lost 0 bases, and 5 bases lay in between. The CDR3 is 14 amino acids. The CDR3 DNA is TGTGCCAGCAGCCAAGATCTTCTGAACACTGAAGCTTTCTTT. This gives the protein CASSQDLLNTEAFF.

This clone was detected once. The chain couples TRBV30 to TRBJ2-7; 9 positions match TRBD1. Germline V gene data show CDR1 as GTSNPN and CDR2 as SVGIG (reference sequence). This CDR3 has 14 residues. The V and J ends lost 4 bases and 6 bases, in that order; junction bases with no gene match: 10. The DNA for the CDR3 is TGTGCCTGGACCCCCGAAACAGGGGGCGCCGAGCAGTACTTC. Translation gives CAWTPETGGAEQYF.